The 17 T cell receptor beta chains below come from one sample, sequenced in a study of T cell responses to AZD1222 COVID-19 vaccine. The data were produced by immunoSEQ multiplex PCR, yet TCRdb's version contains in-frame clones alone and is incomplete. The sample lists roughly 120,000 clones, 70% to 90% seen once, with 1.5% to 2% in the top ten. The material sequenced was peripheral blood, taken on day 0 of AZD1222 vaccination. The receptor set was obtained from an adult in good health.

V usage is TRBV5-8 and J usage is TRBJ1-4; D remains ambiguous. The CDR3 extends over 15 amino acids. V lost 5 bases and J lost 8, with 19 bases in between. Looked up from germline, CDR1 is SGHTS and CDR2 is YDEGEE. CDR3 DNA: TGTGCCAGCAGTTCTCCAGGTGCCCTTAGGGAAAAACTGTTTTTT. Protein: CASSSPGALREKLFF.

CDR3 region: CASSQEGWDTQETQYF. CDR3 sequence (DNA): TGTGCCAGCAGCCAAGAGGGCTGGGACACCCAAGAGACCCAGTACTTC. V is TRBV3-1 (or the pseudogene TRBV3-2) and J is TRBJ2-5, with TRBD1 as a possible D gene (6 bases). The CDR3 is 16 residues long. V lost 0 bases to trimming and J lost 1 base, with 12 bases between them. Germline assignment: CDR1 LGHDT and CDR2 YNNKEL (reference sequence).

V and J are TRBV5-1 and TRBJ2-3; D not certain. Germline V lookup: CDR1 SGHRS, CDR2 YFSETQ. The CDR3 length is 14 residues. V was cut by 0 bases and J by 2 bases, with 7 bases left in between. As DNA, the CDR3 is TGCGCCAGCAGCTTGGATCTACCCACAGATACGCAGTATTTT. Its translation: CASSLDLPTDTQYF.

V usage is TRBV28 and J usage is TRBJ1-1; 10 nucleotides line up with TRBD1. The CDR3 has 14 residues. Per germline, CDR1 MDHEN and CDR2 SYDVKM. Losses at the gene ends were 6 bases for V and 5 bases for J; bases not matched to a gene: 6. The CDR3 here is CASRVDRGNTEAFF. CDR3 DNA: TGTGCCAGCAGAGTGGACAGGGGGAATACTGAAGCTTTCTTT.

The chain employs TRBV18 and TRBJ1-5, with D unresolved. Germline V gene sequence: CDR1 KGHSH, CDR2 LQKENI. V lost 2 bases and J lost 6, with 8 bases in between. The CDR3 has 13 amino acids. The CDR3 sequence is CASSPNPGQPQHF. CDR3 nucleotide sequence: TGTGCCAGCTCACCAAACCCCGGTCAGCCCCAGCATTTT.

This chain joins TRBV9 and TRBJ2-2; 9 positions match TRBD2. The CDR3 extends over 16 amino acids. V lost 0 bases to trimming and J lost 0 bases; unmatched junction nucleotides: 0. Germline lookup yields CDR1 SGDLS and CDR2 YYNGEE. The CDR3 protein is CASSVGGGANTGELFF. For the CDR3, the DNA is TGTGCCAGCAGCGTAGGCGGGGGGGCGAACACCGGGGAGCTGTTTTTT.

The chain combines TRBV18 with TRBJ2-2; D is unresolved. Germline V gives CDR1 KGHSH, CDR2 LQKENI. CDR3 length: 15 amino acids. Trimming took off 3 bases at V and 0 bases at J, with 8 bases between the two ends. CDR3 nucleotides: TGTGCCAGCTCACCGATCGGGCCGAACACCGGGGAGCTGTTTTTT. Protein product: CASSPIGPNTGELFF. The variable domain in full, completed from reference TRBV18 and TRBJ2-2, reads NAGVMQNPRHLVRRRGQEARLRCSPMKGHSHVYWYRQLPEEGLKFMVYLQKENIIDESGMPKERFSAEFPKEGPSILRIQQVVRGDSAAYFCASSPIGPNTGELFFGEGSRLTVL.

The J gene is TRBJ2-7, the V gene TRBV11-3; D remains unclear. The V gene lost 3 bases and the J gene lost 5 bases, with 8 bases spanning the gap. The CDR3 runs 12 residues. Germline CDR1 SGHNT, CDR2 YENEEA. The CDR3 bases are TGTGCCAGCAGCTTTGTTCGGAACGAGCAGTACTTC. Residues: CASSFVRNEQYF. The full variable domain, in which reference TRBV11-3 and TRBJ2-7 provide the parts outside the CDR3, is EAGVVQSPRYKIIEKKQPVAFWCNPISGHNTLYWYLQNLGQGPELLIRYENEEAVDDSQLPKDRFSAERLKGVDSTLKIQPAELGDSAVYLCASSFVRNEQYFGPGTRLTVT.

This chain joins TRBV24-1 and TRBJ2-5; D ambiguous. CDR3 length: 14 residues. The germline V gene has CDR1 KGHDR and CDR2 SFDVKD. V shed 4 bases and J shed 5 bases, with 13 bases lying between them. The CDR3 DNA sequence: TGTGCCACCAGTGACTCTTCGACCGATGAGACCCAGTACTTC. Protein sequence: CATSDSSTDETQYF.

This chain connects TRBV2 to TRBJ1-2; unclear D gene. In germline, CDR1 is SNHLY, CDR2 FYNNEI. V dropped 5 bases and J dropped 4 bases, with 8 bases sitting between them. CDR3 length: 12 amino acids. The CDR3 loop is CASSPPPYGYTF. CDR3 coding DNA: TGTGCCAGCAGTCCTCCCCCCTATGGCTACACCTTC.

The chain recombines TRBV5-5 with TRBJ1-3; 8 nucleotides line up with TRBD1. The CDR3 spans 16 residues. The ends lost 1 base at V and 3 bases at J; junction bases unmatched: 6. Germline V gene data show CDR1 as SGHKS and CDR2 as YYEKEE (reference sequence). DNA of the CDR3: TGTGCCAGCAGCTTGCAGGGGGCTAGTTTTGGAAACACCATATATTTT. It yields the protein CASSLQGASFGNTIYF.

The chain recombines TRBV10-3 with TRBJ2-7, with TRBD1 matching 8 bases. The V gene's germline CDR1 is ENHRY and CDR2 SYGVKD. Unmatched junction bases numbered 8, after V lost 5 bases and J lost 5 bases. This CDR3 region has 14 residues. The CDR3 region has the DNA TGTGCCATCAGTCTCGGACAGGGAGGAGACGAGCAGTACTTC. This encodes CAISLGQGGDEQYF.

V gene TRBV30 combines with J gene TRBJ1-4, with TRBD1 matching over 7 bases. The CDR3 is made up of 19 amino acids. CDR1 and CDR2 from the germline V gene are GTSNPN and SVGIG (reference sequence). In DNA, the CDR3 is TGTGCTCGTGGACGCCCTATTGGGACAGCGACAAAACGTAATGAAAAACTGTTTTTT. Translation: CARGRPIGTATKRNEKLFF.

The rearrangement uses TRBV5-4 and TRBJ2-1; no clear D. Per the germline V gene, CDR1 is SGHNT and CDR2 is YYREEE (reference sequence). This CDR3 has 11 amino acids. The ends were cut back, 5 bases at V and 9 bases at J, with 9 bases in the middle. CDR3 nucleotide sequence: TGTGCCAGCAGTACCGTAGGTGAGCAGTTCTTC. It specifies CASSTVGEQFF.

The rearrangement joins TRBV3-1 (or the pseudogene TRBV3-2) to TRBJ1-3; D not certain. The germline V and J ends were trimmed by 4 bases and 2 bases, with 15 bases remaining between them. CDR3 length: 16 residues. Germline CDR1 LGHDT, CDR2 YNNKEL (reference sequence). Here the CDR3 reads CASSPSVRTAGNTIYF. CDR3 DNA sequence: TGTGCCAGCAGCCCCTCGGTCAGAACAGCTGGAAACACCATATATTTT.

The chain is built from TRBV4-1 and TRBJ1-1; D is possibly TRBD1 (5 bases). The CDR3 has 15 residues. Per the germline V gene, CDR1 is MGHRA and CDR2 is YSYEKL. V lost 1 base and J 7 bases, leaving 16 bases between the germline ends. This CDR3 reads CASSQAGAGVIEAFF. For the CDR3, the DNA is TGCGCCAGCAGCCAAGCCGGGGCCGGGGTGATTGAAGCTTTCTTT.

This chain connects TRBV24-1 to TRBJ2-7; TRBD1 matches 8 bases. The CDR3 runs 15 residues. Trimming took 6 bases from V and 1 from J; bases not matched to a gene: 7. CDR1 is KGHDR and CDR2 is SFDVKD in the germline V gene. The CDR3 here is CATSKTGTGSYEQYF. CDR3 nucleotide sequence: TGTGCCACCAGTAAGACCGGGACAGGATCCTACGAGCAGTACTTC.